This TCR beta chain was captured in a study of shared clonotypes between healthy human individuals. Here immunoSEQ multiplex PCR was the method, and the copy in TCRdb shows in-frame clones only, minus some. The data show 400,000 to 550,000 clones, with less than 80% seen just once and roughly 12% held by the top ten. V was pared by 1 base and J by 10 bases, with 14 bases between. This CDR3 is built from 13 residues. The germline V gene encodes CDR1 GTSNPN and CDR2 SVGIG (reference sequence). Sequencing used PBMCs. This clonotype originated in a woman aged 35 to 49 in good health. Some clones in this sample may be carry-over from other donors' samples. The chain carries TRBV30 and TRBJ2-1; D is perhaps TRBD2 (6 bases). The DNA for the CDR3 is TGTGCCTGGAGTGGTTTAGCGGCCTTCGAGCAGTTCTTC. The encoded protein is CAWSGLAAFEQFF.